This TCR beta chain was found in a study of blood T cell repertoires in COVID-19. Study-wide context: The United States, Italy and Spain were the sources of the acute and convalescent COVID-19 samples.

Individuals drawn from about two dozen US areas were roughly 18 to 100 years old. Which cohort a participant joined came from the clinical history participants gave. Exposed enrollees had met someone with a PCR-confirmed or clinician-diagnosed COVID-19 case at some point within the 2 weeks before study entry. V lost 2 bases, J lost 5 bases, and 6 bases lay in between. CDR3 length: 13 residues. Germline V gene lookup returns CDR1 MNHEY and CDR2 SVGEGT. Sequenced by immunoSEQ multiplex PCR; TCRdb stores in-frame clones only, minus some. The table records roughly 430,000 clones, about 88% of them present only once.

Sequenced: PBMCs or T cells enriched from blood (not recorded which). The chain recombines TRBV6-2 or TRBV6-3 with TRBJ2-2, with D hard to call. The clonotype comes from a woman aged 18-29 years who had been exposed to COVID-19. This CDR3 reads CASSYLDTGELFF. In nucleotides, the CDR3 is TGTGCCAGCAGTTACCTAGATACCGGGGAGCTGTTTTTT.